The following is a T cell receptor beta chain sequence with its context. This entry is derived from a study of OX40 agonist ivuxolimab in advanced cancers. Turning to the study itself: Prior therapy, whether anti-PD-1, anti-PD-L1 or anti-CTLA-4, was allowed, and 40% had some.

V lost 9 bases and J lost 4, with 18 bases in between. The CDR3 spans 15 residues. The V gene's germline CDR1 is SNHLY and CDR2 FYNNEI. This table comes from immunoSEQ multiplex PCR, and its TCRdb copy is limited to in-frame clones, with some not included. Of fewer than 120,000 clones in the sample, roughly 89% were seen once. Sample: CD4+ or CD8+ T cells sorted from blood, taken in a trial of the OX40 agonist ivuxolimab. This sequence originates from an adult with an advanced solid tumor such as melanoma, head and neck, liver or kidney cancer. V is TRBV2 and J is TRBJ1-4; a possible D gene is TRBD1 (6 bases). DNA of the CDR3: TGTGCCAGAGGGCAGACGGGACAAATTAATGAAAAACTGTTTTTT. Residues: CARGQTGQINEKLFF.